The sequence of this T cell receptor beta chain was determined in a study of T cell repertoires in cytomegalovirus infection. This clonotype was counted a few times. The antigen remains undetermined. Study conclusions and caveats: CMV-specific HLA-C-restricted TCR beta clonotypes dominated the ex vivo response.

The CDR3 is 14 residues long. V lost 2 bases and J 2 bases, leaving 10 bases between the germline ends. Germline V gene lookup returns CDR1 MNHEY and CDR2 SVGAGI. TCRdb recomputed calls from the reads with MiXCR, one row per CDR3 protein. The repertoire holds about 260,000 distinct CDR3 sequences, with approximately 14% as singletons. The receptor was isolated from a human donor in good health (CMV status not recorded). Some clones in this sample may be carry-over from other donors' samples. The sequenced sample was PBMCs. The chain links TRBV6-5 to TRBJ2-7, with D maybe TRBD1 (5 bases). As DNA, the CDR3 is TGTGCCAGCAGTTACAATAAGGGGCCCTACGAGCAGTACTTC. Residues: CASSYNKGPYEQYF.